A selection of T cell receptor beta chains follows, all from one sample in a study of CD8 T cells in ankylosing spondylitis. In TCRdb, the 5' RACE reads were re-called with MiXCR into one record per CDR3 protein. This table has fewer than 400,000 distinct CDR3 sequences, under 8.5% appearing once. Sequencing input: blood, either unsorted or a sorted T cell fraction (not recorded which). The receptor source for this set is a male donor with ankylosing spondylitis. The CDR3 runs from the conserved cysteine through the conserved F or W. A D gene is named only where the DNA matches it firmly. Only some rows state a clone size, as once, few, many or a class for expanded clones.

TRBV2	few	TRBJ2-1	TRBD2	TGTGCCAGCAGCCGTCTAGCGGGAGTGGGAAATGAGCAGTTCTTC	CASSRLAGVGNEQFF
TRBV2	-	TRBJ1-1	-	TGTGCCAGCAGTGAGAACAGCAGAGCGGGAGAAGCTTTCTTT	CASSENSRAGEAFF
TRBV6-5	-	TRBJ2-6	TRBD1	TGTGCCAGCAGTTACCCCGGGACAGGGGCTGGGGCCAACGTCCTGACTTTC	CASSYPGTGAGANVLTF
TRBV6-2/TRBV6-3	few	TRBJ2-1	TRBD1	TGTGCCGGGGGGACAGGGAGGGGTGAGCAGTTCTTC	CAGGTGRGEQFF
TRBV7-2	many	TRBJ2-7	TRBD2	TGTGCCAGCAGCCTCAGGACTAGCGGGACAGGGTACGAGCAGTACTTC	CASSLRTSGTGYEQYF
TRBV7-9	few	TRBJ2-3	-	TGTGCCAGCAGCGAAAACAGGGGCGGGGGCGCAGATACGCAGTATTTT	CASSENRGGGADTQYF
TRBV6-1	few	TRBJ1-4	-	TGTGCCAGCAGTGAATTTGGGGTAGAACTGTTTTTT	CASSEFGVELFF
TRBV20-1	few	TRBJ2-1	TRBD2	TGCAGTGCCGTTCTAGCGGGAGAGGGTAATGAGCAGTTCTTC	CSAVLAGEGNEQFF
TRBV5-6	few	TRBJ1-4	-	TGTGCCAGCAGCTTGTCCAGCGCCCGGTCGGAACTGTTTTTT	CASSLSSARSELFF
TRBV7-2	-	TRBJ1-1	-	TGTGCCAGCAGCCCTCATCGGCGGCTCACTGAAGCTTTCTTT	CASSPHRRLTEAFF
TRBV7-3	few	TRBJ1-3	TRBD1	TGTGCCAGCAGCTTAACGGGGGACAGTGGAAACACCATATATTTT	CASSLTGDSGNTIYF
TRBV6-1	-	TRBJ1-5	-	TGTGCCAGCAGACGGAGCTCCATCAATCAGCCCCAGCATTTT	CASRRSSINQPQHF
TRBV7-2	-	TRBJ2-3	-	TGTGCCAGCAGCTTATTAACGGCAGATACGCAGTATTTT	CASSLLTADTQYF
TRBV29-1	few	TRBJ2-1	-	TGCAGCGTTGAACGGGACCATGAGCAGTTCTTC	CSVERDHEQFF
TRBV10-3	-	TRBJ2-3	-	TGTGCCATCGCGGGCAGGGATAGAGATACGCAGTATTTT	CAIAGRDRDTQYF
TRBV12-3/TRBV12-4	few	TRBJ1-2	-	TGTGCCAGCAGTTTAGCGGAGACAGTCTATGGCTACACCTTC	CASSLAETVYGYTF
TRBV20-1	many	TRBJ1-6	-	TGCAGTGCTAGAGGGGGGGATTACTATAATTCACCCCTCCACTTT	CSARGGDYYNSPLHF
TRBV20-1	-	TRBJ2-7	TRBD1	TGCAGTGCTAGAGCCCGGGACAGAATCTACGAGCAGTACTTC	CSARARDRIYEQYF
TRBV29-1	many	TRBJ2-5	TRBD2	TGCAGCGTTGATGTTGGCGGGAGCCAAGAGACCCAGTACTTC	CSVDVGGSQETQYF
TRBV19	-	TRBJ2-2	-	TGTGTAACAACGAGGAGGGCGGACACCGGGGAGCTGTTTTTT	CVTTRRADTGELFF
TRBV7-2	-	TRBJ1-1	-	TGTGCCAGCAGCTTAGGGAATGTCCTGAACACTGAAGCTTTCTTT	CASSLGNVLNTEAFF
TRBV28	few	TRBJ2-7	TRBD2	TGTGCCAGCAGTTTACCACTAGCGGGAGCAGACGAGCAGTACTTC	CASSLPLAGADEQYF
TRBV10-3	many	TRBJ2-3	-	TGTGCCATCAGTGAGTCGACTTTGGAACTAGTATCCCTGACAGATACGCAGTATTTT	CAISESTLELVSLTDTQYF
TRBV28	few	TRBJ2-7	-	-	CASSSLGTGENREQYF
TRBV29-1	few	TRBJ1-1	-	TGCAGCGTTGAAGGCCAGGGGCCTGAAGCTTTCTTT	CSVEGQGPEAFF
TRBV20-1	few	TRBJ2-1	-	TGCAGTGCTAGAACGGGAAGGGATGGCTATGAGCAGTTCTTC	CSARTGRDGYEQFF
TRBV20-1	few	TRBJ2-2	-	TGCAGTGCTAGAGATTCGCCAGTGGCCGGGGAGCTGTTTTTT	CSARDSPVAGELFF
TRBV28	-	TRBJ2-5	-	TGTGCCAGCAGTCCGCCGGACGGGGCGGGGGAGACCCAGTACTTC	CASSPPDGAGETQYF
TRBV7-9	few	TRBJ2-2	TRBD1	TGTGCCAGCAGCCCCAACAGGGGACCCGGGGAGCTGTTTTTT	CASSPNRGPGELFF
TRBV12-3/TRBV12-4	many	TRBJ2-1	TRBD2	TGTGCCAGCAGTTTATGGGGACTAGCCAGCAATGAGCAGTTCTTC	CASSLWGLASNEQFF
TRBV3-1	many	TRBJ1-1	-	TGTGCCAGCAGCCAAGGACGGCGGCGTGTGGAAGCTTTCTTT	CASSQGRRRVEAFF
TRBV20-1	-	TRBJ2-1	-	TGCAGTGCCCCGCCCGCGGGAAGGAATGAGCAGTTCTTC	CSAPPAGRNEQFF
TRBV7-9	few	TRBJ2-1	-	TGTGCCAGCAGCCCCCGGGATGGCCAGAAGGGGAATGAGCAGTTCTTC	CASSPRDGQKGNEQFF
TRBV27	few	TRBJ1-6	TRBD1	TGTGCCAGCTGGACAGGGCATTCACCCCTCCACTTT	CASWTGHSPLHF
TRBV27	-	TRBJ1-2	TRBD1	TGTGCCAGCAGTTTCCTCGACAGGGTGACCTATGGCTACACCTTC	CASSFLDRVTYGYTF
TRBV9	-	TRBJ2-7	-	TGTGCCAGCACCCAACCTGCCTACGAGCAGTACTTC	CASTQPAYEQYF